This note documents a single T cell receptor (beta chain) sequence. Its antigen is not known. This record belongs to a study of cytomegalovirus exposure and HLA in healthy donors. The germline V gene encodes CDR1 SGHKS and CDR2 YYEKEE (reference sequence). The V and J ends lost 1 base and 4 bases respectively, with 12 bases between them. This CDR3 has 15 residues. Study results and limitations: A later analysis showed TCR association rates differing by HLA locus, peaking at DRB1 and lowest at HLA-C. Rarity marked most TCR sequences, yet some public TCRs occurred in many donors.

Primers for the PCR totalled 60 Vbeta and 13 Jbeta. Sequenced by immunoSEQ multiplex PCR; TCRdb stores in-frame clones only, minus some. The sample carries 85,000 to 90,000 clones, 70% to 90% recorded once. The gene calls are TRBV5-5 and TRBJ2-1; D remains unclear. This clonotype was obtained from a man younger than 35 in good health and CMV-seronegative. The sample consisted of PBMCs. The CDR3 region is CASSLIAPGYNEQFF. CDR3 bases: TGTGCCAGCAGCTTGATTGCCCCCGGTTACAATGAGCAGTTCTTC.